This TCR beta chain was sequenced for a study of T cells after posttransplantation cyclophosphamide. Worth noting for this clone: Its antigen is currently unknown.

Points from the study as a whole: Later blood repertoires were often dominated by clones from the donor CD8+ memory compartment. After PTCy, TRB diversity resembled that of CNI/methotrexate controls. Tissue-infiltrating T cells from skin or gut overlapped little with blood T cells.

A marrow graft followed busulfan-fludarabine conditioning, with cyclophosphamide on days +3 and +4. The CDR3 is 16 residues long. The V gene end was trimmed by 4 bases and the J gene end by 0 bases; junction bases not matched to a gene: 7. In germline, CDR1 is SGHRS, CDR2 YFSETQ. The assay was immunoSEQ multiplex PCR, and TCRdb's table has in-frame clones only and misses some. This sample has about 7,800 clones, with 90% found just once. The specimen comprised CD4+ T cells sorted from blood, sampled approximately 190 weeks after allogeneic stem cell transplant with posttransplant cyclophosphamide. This chain joins TRBV5-1 and TRBJ1-3, with TRBD1 matching 7 bases. This clonotype was sampled from a female patient aged 50-65 years who received an allogeneic stem cell transplant from a related donor, was CMV-positive, and had no GVHD. Some T cells may be supplied by the graft donor. Here the CDR3 reads CASSPSTGASGNTIYF. CDR3 DNA: TGCGCCAGCAGCCCTAGCACAGGGGCCTCTGGAAACACCATATATTTT.